Each of the 4 T cell receptor beta chains below was sequenced from the same sample in a study of OX40 agonist ivuxolimab in advanced cancers. Assay used: immunoSEQ multiplex PCR; TCRdb lists only in-frame clones, some missing. The table has tens of thousands of clones, around 90% seen once. Sequencing was performed on CD4+ or CD8+ T cells sorted from blood, taken in a trial of the OX40 agonist ivuxolimab. Receptor source: an adult with an advanced solid tumor such as melanoma, head and neck, liver or kidney cancer.

The J gene is TRBJ2-1, the V gene TRBV7-9; 10 positions agree with TRBD2. V was pared by 6 bases and J by 3 bases, with 5 bases of the junction left unmatched. CDR3 size: 15 residues. CDR1 is SEHNR and CDR2 is FQNEAQ in the germline V gene (reference sequence). The CDR3, as DNA: TGTGCCAGCAGTCCTAGCGGGAGTAACTACAATGAGCAGTTCTTC. Translating gives CASSPSGSNYNEQFF.

This sequence joins TRBV9 and TRBJ1-3, with D possibly TRBD1 on 6 matching bases. This CDR3 has 17 residues. Germline CDR1 reads SGDLS; CDR2 reads YYNGEE. V dropped 0 bases and J dropped 1 base, with 14 bases sitting between them. CDR3 DNA: TGTGCCAGCAGCGTAGGTACAGGGTTGTCGTCTGGAAACACCATATATTTT. This codes for CASSVGTGLSSGNTIYF.

The chain has TRBV6-5 and TRBJ2-7, with 8 bases that match TRBD1. The germline CDR1 and CDR2 sequences are MNHEY and SVGAGI. This CDR3 spans 15 amino acids. J gave up 3 bases and V 0 bases, and 4 bases lay outside the gene matches. In DNA, the CDR3 is TGTGCCAGCAGTTACTCAGGGACAGGAGACTACGAGCAGTACTTC. Amino acid sequence: CASSYSGTGDYEQYF.

This chain links TRBV7-9 with TRBJ1-1; D is perhaps TRBD1 (6 bases). The V and J ends lost 4 bases and 2 bases respectively, with 20 bases between them. Germline V CDR1 and CDR2: SEHNR, FQNEAQ (reference sequence). This CDR3 comprises 17 residues. The CDR3, as DNA: TGTGCCAGCAGCTCCGACAGGTCCGGGCTCCTTAACACTGAAGCTTTCTTT. Protein product: CASSSDRSGLLNTEAFF.